A single sample is the source of the 26 T cell receptor beta chains below, sequenced in a study of shared clonotypes between healthy human individuals (dated by TCRdb to the early 2020s). Library generation was performed with the immunoSEQ multiplex PCR assay. This is the immuneACCESS table as TCRdb keeps it, with only in-frame sequences that have V and J called. A part of the clones is gone; compared with another copy, unresolved V genes explain less than half, and the rest is unexplained. The sample table lists about 480,000 clones, about three quarters of them with a count of one. Of the sample, roughly an eighth falls within the top ten clones. The sequenced sample consisted of PBMCs. The receptor set was obtained from a woman in her forties in good health. Some clones in this sample may be carry-over from other donors' samples.

The rearrangement joins TRBV7-8 to TRBJ2-7; unclear D gene. CDR3 size: 15 residues. Germline V gives CDR1 SGHVS, CDR2 FQNEAQ. V lost 5 bases, J lost 1 base, and 15 bases lay in between. In DNA, the CDR3 is TGTGCCAGCAGCCAACTGGCTGGGCTTTCCTACGAGCAGTACTTC. Its translation: CASSQLAGLSYEQYF.

V usage is TRBV4-3 and J usage is TRBJ1-2, with D possibly matching TRBD1 (5 bases). CDR1 is LGHNA and CDR2 is YSLEER in the germline V gene. The CDR3 runs to 14 residues. V lost 0 bases to trimming and J lost 4 bases, with 9 bases between them. The CDR3 DNA follows: TGCGCCAGCAGCCAAGATAGAGGGACCTATGGCTACACCTTC. This sequence encodes CASSQDRGTYGYTF.

This clone was counted a few times. The same CDR3 arises from other DNA sequences in this sample as well. The J gene is TRBJ1-4, the V gene TRBV7-9; maybe TRBD1 (5 bases). Germline CDR1 SEHNR, CDR2 FQNEAQ (reference sequence). This CDR3 spans 15 amino acids. Trimming stripped 1 base from V and 7 bases from J, with 13 bases between. CDR3 sequence (DNA): TGTGCCAGCAGCTTAGAGGCCGGGAGGGGTGAAAAACTGTTTTTT. Residues: CASSLEAGRGEKLFF.

Remarks on this clone: A read error may be the cause here, since a much bigger clone is one base away. The sample contains more than one DNA sequence encoding this CDR3. The chain uses TRBV30 and TRBJ1-1; possible D gene TRBD1, 5 bases. The V gene's germline CDR1 is GTSNPN and CDR2 SVGIG (reference sequence). V was shortened by 4 bases and J by 8 bases, with 14 bases between the two germline ends. This CDR3 contains 12 residues. Written as DNA, the CDR3 is TGTGCCTGGAAGCGGGGGTCCACGGAAGCTTTCTTT. It yields the protein CAWKRGSTEAFF.

Of note for this clone: The same CDR3 arises from other DNA sequences in this sample as well. The V call is TRBV30, the J call TRBJ1-5; TRBD1 aligns across 7 bases. CDR3 length equals 13 residues. The V and J ends lost 2 bases and 2 bases, in that order; junction bases with no gene match: 0. Per germline, CDR1 GTSNPN and CDR2 SVGIG (reference sequence). CDR3 sequence reads: CAWSTGGNQPQHF. Here the CDR3 DNA reads TGTGCCTGGAGTACAGGGGGCAATCAGCCCCAGCATTTT.

The chain employs TRBV7-6 and TRBJ1-2; TRBD1 might be the D (6 bases). CDR1 is SGHVS, CDR2 FNYEAQ, per germline. V lost 0 bases and J 5 bases, leaving 16 bases between the germline ends. The CDR3 runs to 16 residues. CDR3 amino acids: CASSLAVGGPSYGYTF. DNA for the CDR3: TGTGCCAGCAGCTTAGCGGTGGGGGGGCCCTCATATGGCTACACCTTC.

This clone was seen more than once but under ten times. The chain carries TRBV4-2 and TRBJ2-1; 7 bases agree with TRBD2. The germline V gene has CDR1 LGHNA and CDR2 YNFKEQ. V lost 0 bases to trimming and J lost 6 bases; unmatched junction nucleotides: 11. The CDR3 is 17 amino acids. CDR3 in DNA: TGTGCCAGCAGCCAAGAAGGGGCGGGAGCACCGGCCAATGAGCAGTTCTTC. Protein sequence: CASSQEGAGAPANEQFF.

V gene TRBV5-4 combines with J gene TRBJ2-3, with TRBD2 matching over 11 bases. The CDR3 loop spans 16 amino acids. V lost 4 bases, J lost 0 bases, and 4 bases stayed unmatched. CDR1 is SGHNT and CDR2 is YYREEE in the germline V gene (reference sequence). The CDR3 nucleotides are TGTGCCAGCAGCGCTAGGACTAGCGGGAGCACAGATACGCAGTATTTT. This sequence encodes CASSARTSGSTDTQYF.

The chain uses TRBV9 and TRBJ1-5; D is ambiguous. Germline V gene sequence: CDR1 SGDLS, CDR2 YYNGEE. V was shortened by 4 bases and J by 7 bases, with 18 bases between the two germline ends. CDR3 length: 15 amino acids. CDR3: CASSPLGLTDQPQHF. The CDR3 DNA sequence: TGTGCCAGCAGCCCTCTCGGGCTAACGGACCAGCCCCAGCATTTT. The full variable domain, with the rest looked up from reference TRBV9 and TRBJ1-5, is DSGVTQTPKHLITATGQRVTLRCSPRSGDLSVYWYQQSLDQGLQFLIQYYNGEERAKGNILERFSAQQFPDLHSELNLSSLELGDSALYFCASSPLGLTDQPQHFGDGTRLSIL.

In its sample, this clone was seen once. This chain links TRBV5-1 with TRBJ1-3, with 7 bases matching TRBD1. After removal of 4 bases from V and 0 bases from J, the junction contained 7 bases not matched to a gene. The CDR3 totals 16 residues. Germline CDR1 SGHRS, CDR2 YFSETQ. CDR3 nucleotide sequence: TGCGCCAGCAGCCCCGAGACAGGGAACTCTGGAAACACCATATATTTT. Translation: CASSPETGNSGNTIYF.

The count of this clone is one. This chain joins TRBV9 and TRBJ2-2; D possibly matches TRBD1 or TRBD2 (6 bases each). V lost 4 bases and J lost 6, with 13 bases in between. CDR3 length equals 14 residues. CDR1 SGDLS and CDR2 YYNGEE come from the germline V gene. CDR3 region: CASSSGGGSGELFF. The CDR3 DNA follows: TGTGCCAGCAGCAGCGGAGGGGGATCCGGGGAGCTGTTTTTT.

The J gene is TRBJ2-5, the V gene TRBV7-3; D uncertain. Looked up from germline, CDR1 is SGHTA and CDR2 is FQGTGA. This CDR3 region has 14 residues. The V end was cut by 2 bases, the J end by 2 bases, with 9 bases between. The CDR3 region is CASSLLRRQETQYF. The CDR3 DNA reads as TGTGCCAGCAGCTTACTCCGGAGACAAGAGACCCAGTACTTC.

This sequence joins TRBV27 and TRBJ2-3; a weak D match, TRBD2 (5 bases). Trimming cost V 4 bases and J 5 bases, with 13 bases left between them. The CDR3 is made up of 14 amino acids. Germline CDR1 reads MNHEY; CDR2 reads SMNVEV (reference sequence). The CDR3 nucleotides read TGTGCCAGCAGTTCCACGGGGTTAGGAGATACGCAGTATTTT. Protein product: CASSSTGLGDTQYF.

This rearrangement joins TRBV5-1 to TRBJ1-5, with D unresolved. The ends were cut back, 3 bases at V and 0 bases at J, with 7 bases in the middle. Germline values: CDR1 SGHRS, CDR2 YFSETQ. This CDR3 has 14 amino acids. CDR3 sequence reads: CASSSDVSNQPQHF. The DNA of the CDR3 is TGCGCCAGCAGCTCGGACGTTAGCAATCAGCCCCAGCATTTT.

The V and J genes are TRBV5-3 and TRBJ1-4; 7 bases match TRBD1. TRBV5-3 is annotated as an ORF whose role is uncertain. The V segment lost 5 bases and the J segment 5 bases; nucleotides outside the gene matches: 15. The CDR3 has 17 residues. The CDR3 is CARREGQPAGPNEKLFF. DNA for the CDR3: TGTGCCAGAAGGGAGGGACAGCCCGCGGGCCCAAATGAAAAACTGTTTTTT.

V and J are TRBV11-2 and TRBJ1-5; D not certain. V lost 3 bases and J lost 4, with 7 bases in between. The germline V gene encodes CDR1 SGHAT and CDR2 FQNNGV. The CDR3 sequence is 13 residues long. The CDR3 sequence: CASSFFGNQPQHF. The CDR3 nucleotides are TGTGCCAGCAGCTTTTTCGGAAATCAGCCCCAGCATTTT.

This clone was recorded at least ten times. The chain carries TRBV19 and TRBJ2-6; D perhaps matches TRBD1 (6 bases). Trimming pared 5 bases from V and 1 base from J, leaving 12 bases between. The CDR3 runs to 16 residues. Germline CDR1 LNHDA, CDR2 SQIVND (reference sequence). The CDR3 loop reads CASSADQGSGANVLTF. The CDR3 nucleotides are TGTGCCAGTAGTGCCGACCAGGGGTCTGGGGCCAACGTCCTGACTTTC.

For this clone: A much larger clone differs from this one at a single base, so this may be a read error. The chain uses TRBV25-1 and TRBJ2-7; D is ambiguous. CDR3 size: 11 residues. Germline V gene lookup returns CDR1 MGHDK and CDR2 SYGVNS. V shed 3 bases and J shed 0 bases, with 0 bases lying between them. CDR3 nucleotide sequence: TGTGCCAGCAGTGACTCCTACGAGCAGTACTTC. Residues: CASSDSYEQYF.

V and J are TRBV27 and TRBJ2-1; 11 bases align to TRBD2. Losses at the gene ends were 5 bases for V and 2 bases for J; bases not matched to a gene: 5. Germline CDR1 is MNHEY and CDR2 is SMNVEV (reference sequence). The CDR3 is 16 residues long. This CDR3 is CASSLIAGGPYNEQFF. The CDR3 DNA follows: TGTGCCAGCAGTCTCATAGCGGGAGGGCCCTACAATGAGCAGTTCTTC.

The rearrangement uses TRBV19 and TRBJ1-2, with 9 bases identical to TRBD1. Germline V gene lookup returns CDR1 LNHDA and CDR2 SQIVND (reference sequence). The junction had 15 bases not matched to a gene; V was cut back by 6 bases and J by 7 bases. The CDR3 sequence is 16 residues long. The CDR3 is CASRTGTGLTPRGYTF. CDR3 DNA sequence: TGTGCCAGTAGAACCGGGACAGGGCTAACTCCGCGTGGCTACACCTTC.

CDR3 nucleotide sequence: TGTGCCAGCAGCTTGGGGGGGTCAGGGCTGAACACTGAAGCTTTCTTT. Encoded protein: CASSLGGSGLNTEAFF. The chain employs TRBV5-4 and TRBJ1-1; D possibly corresponds to TRBD1 (5 bases). This CDR3 is 16 amino acids long. Germline CDR1 SGHNT, CDR2 YYREEE (reference sequence). The V end was cut by 0 bases, the J end by 0 bases, with 12 bases between.

The rearrangement links TRBV5-5 to TRBJ1-4; unclear D gene. V dropped 6 bases and J dropped 4 bases, with 22 bases sitting between them. This CDR3 comprises 17 residues. The V gene's germline CDR1 is SGHKS and CDR2 YYEKEE (reference sequence). CDR3 loop: CASTPASDPTHNEKLFF. The CDR3 DNA is TGTGCCAGCACCCCGGCAAGTGACCCTACCCATAATGAAAAACTGTTTTTT.

The J gene is TRBJ2-3, the V gene TRBV4-2; D is uncertain. Per germline, CDR1 LGHNA and CDR2 YNFKEQ. V was cut by 0 bases and J by 1 base, with 14 bases left in between. The CDR3 sequence is 17 residues long. The CDR3 DNA reads as TGTGCCAGCAGCCAAGATTCCCGACGCGCAGGCACAGATACGCAGTATTTT. Translating it yields CASSQDSRRAGTDTQYF.

The chain carries TRBV28 and TRBJ1-5, with D possibly being TRBD1 (5 bases). Germline CDR1 is MDHEN and CDR2 is SYDVKM. The CDR3 extends over 15 amino acids. V was trimmed by 8 bases and J by 2 bases, leaving 16 bases between them. The CDR3: CASGGGQGGNQPQHF. The CDR3 nucleotides are TGTGCCAGCGGAGGCGGGCAGGGAGGCAATCAGCCCCAGCATTTT.

V is TRBV2 and J is TRBJ2-3; no firm D call. Trimming took 5 bases from V and 2 from J, leaving 8 bases between them. Germline V lookup: CDR1 SNHLY, CDR2 FYNNEI. This CDR3 spans 13 amino acids. CDR3 sequence reads: CASSRLYTDTQYF. The DNA for the CDR3 is TGTGCCAGCAGTCGCCTCTACACAGATACGCAGTATTTT.

A single count supports this clone. The chain employs TRBV4-1 and TRBJ2-1, with 11 bases identical to TRBD2. Germline CDR1 reads MGHRA; CDR2 reads YSYEKL. The junction had 6 bases not matched to a gene; V was cut back by 1 base and J by 4 bases. The CDR3 covers 17 residues. CDR3 in amino acids: CASSQVTSGRVYNEQFF. For the CDR3, the DNA is TGCGCCAGCAGCCAAGTAACTAGCGGGAGAGTTTACAATGAGCAGTTCTTC.